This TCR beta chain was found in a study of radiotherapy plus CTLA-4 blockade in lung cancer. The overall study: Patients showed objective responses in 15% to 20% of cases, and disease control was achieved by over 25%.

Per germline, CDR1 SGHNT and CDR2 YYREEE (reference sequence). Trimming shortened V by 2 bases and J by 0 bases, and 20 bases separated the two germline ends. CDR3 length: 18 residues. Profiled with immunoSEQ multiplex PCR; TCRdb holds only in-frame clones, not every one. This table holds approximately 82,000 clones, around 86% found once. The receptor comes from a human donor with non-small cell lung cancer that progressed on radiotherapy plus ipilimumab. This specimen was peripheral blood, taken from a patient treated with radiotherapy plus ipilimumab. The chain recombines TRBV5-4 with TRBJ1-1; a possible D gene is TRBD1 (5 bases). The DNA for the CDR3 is TGTGCCAGCAGCTTATCCCACCGGGGGTCTATATTGAACACTGAAGCTTTCTTT. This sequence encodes CASSLSHRGSILNTEAFF.